The TCR beta chain described here comes from a study of CD8 T cells in ankylosing spondylitis. Concerning this clonotype: Its target is unknown.

Quantitative barcoded 5'-RACE was used to prepare TCR beta libraries. A single record per CDR3 protein comes from TCRdb applying MiXCR to the 5' RACE reads. The data show 390,000 or so distinct CDR3 sequences, about a fifth seen once. Study-level points and caveats: Clones linked to disease were reported to show significant enrichment in matched ankylosing spondylitis synovial fluid. A CD8+ phenotype characterized the disease-linked clones, which were relatively rare in peripheral blood. Typical of ankylosing spondylitis blood, it appeared, was a TCR beta motif of eight highly homologous variants.

The length of the CDR3 is 14 residues. Trimming removed 5 bases from V and 8 bases from J, with 15 bases in between. The germline CDR1 and CDR2 sequences are SGHTA and FQGNSA. V and J are TRBV7-2 and TRBJ1-4; no firm D call. The receptor was isolated from a male donor with ankylosing spondylitis. The sequenced material came from blood, either unsorted or a sorted T cell fraction (not recorded which). The CDR3 DNA reads TGTGCCAGCAGCGCCGTTTACACGGGGGAAAAACTGTTTTTT. This codes for CASSAVYTGEKLFF.